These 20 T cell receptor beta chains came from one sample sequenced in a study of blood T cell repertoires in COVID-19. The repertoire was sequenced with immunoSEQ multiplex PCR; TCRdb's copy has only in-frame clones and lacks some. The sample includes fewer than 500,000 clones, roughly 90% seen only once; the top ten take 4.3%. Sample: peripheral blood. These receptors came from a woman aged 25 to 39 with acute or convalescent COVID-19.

CDR3 residues: CAWTERGSRGPNYGYTF. CDR3 DNA: TGTGCCTGGACCGAAAGGGGGTCTCGGGGCCCTAACTATGGCTACACCTTC. The chain is built from TRBV30 and TRBJ1-2; tentatively, D is TRBD1 (6 bases). Germline CDR1 is GTSNPN and CDR2 is SVGIG (reference sequence). The CDR3 runs 17 residues. V dropped 4 bases and J dropped 0 bases, with 21 bases sitting between them.

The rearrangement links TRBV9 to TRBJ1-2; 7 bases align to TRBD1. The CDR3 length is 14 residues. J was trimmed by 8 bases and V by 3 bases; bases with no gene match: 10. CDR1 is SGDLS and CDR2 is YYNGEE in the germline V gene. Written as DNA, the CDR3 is TGTGCCAGCAGCGCCAACTCAGGGGGTAACGGCTACACCTTC. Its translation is CASSANSGGNGYTF.

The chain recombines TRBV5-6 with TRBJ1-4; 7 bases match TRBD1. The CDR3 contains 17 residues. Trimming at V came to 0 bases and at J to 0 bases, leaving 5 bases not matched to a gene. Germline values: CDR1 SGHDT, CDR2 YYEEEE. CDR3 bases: TGTGCCAGCAGCTTGGTCGGACAGGAATCAACTAATGAAAAACTGTTTTTT. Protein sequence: CASSLVGQESTNEKLFF.

For the CDR3, the DNA is TGTGCCACCGCAAAATACGGTAGCAATCAGCCCCAGCATTTT. The encoded protein is CATAKYGSNQPQHF. This chain uses TRBV19 with TRBJ1-5, with D hard to call. The CDR3 loop spans 14 amino acids. In germline, CDR1 is LNHDA, CDR2 SQIVND (reference sequence). The V and J ends lost 10 bases and 0 bases respectively, with 13 bases between them.

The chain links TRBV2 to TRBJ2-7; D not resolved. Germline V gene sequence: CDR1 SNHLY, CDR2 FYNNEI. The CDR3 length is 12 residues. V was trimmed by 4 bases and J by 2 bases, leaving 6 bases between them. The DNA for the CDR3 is TGTGCCAGCAGTGTTCTTCCCTACGAGCAGTACTTC. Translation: CASSVLPYEQYF.

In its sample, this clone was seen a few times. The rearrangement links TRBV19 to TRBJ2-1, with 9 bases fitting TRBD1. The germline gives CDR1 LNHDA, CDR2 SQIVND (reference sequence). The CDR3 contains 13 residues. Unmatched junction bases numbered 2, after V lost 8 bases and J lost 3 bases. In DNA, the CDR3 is TGTGCCAGTCGGGACAGGGTCTACAATGAGCAGTTCTTC. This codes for CASRDRVYNEQFF. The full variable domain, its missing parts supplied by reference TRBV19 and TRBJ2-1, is DGGITQSPKYLFRKEGQNVTLSCEQNLNHDAMYWYRQDPGQGLRLIYYSQIVNDFQKGDIAEGYSVSREKKESFPLTVTSAQKNPTAFYLCASRDRVYNEQFFGPGTRLTVL.

The CDR3 loop is CASSGGKVSNQPQHF. Written as DNA, the CDR3 is TGTGCCAGCAGCGGAGGGAAGGTTAGCAATCAGCCCCAGCATTTT. This chain links TRBV2 with TRBJ1-5; D gene unclear. The CDR3 is 15 residues long. The V end lost 6 bases, the J end lost 0 bases, and 12 bases lay between the germline ends. Germline V gene sequence: CDR1 SNHLY, CDR2 FYNNEI.

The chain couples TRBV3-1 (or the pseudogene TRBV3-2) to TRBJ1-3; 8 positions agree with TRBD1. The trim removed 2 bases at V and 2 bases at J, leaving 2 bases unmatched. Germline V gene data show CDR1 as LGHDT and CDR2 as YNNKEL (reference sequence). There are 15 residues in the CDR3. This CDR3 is CASSQTDRAGNTIYF. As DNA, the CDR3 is TGTGCCAGCAGCCAAACGGACAGGGCTGGAAACACCATATATTTT.

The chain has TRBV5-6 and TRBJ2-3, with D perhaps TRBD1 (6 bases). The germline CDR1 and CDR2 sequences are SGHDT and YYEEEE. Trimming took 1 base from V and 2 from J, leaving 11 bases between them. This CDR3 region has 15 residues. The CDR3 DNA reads TGTGCCAGCAGCTTGTACAGGGAGAACACAGATACGCAGTATTTT. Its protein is CASSLYRENTDTQYF.

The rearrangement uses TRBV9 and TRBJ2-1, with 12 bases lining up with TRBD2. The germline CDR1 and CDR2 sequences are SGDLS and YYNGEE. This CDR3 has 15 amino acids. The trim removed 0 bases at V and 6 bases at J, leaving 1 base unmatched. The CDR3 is CASSVASGGANEQFF. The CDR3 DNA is TGTGCCAGCAGCGTAGCTAGCGGGGGGGCCAATGAGCAGTTCTTC.

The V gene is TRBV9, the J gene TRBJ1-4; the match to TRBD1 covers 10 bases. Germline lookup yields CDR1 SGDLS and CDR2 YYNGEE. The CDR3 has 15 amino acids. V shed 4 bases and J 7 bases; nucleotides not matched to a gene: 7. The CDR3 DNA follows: TGTGCCAGCAGCTATTCCGGGACAGGGGTTGAAAAACTGTTTTTT. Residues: CASSYSGTGVEKLFF.

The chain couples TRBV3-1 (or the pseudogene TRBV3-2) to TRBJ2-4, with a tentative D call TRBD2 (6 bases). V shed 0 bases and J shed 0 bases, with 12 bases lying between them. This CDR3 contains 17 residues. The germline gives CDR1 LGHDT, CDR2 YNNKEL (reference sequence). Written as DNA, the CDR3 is TGTGCCAGCAGCCAAGATAGGAAGGGACTAGCCAAAAACATTCAGTACTTC. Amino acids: CASSQDRKGLAKNIQYF.

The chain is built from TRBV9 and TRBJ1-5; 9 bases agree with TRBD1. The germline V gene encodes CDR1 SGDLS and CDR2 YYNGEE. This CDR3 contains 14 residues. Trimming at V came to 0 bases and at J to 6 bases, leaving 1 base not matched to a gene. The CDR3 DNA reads TGTGCCAGCAGCGTAGGGGGACAGGGTCAGCCCCAGCATTTT. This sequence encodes CASSVGGQGQPQHF. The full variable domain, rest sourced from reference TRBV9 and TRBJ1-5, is DSGVTQTPKHLITATGQRVTLRCSPRSGDLSVYWYQQSLDQGLQFLIQYYNGEERAKGNILERFSAQQFPDLHSELNLSSLELGDSALYFCASSVGGQGQPQHFGDGTRLSIL.

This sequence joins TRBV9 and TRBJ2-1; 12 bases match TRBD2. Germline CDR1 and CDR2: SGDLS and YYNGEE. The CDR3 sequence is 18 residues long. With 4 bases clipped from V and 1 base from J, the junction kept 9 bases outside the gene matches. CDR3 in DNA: TGTGCCAGCAGCAAAGGCACTAGCGGGGGGTGGTCCTACAATGAGCAGTTCTTC. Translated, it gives CASSKGTSGGWSYNEQFF.

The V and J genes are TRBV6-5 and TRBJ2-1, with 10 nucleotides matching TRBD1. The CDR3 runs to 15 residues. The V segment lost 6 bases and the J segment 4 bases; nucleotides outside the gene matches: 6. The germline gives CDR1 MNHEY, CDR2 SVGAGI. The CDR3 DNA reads TGTGCCAGCAGGACAGACAGGGGGCAATACAATGAGCAGTTCTTC. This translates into CASRTDRGQYNEQFF.

This CDR3 is CASQTGTQETQYF. The DNA for the CDR3 is TGTGCCAGCCAGACAGGGACGCAAGAGACCCAGTACTTC. This rearrangement joins TRBV2 to TRBJ2-5, with 7 bases identical to TRBD1. CDR1 is SNHLY and CDR2 is FYNNEI in the germline V gene. J was trimmed by 2 bases and V by 8 bases; bases with no gene match: 5. The CDR3 loop spans 13 amino acids. Looking up the rest from reference TRBV2 and TRBJ2-5 gives the full variable domain: EPEVTQTPSHQVTQMGQEVILRCVPISNHLYFYWYRQILGQKVEFLVSFYNNEISEKSEIFDDQFSVERPDGSNFTLKIRSTKLEDSAMYFCASQTGTQETQYFGPGTRLLVL.

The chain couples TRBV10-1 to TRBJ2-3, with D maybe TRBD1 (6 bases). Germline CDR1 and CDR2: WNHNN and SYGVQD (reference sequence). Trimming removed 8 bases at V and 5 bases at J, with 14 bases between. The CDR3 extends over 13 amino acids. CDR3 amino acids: CASGGQLVDTQYF. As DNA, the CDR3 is TGCGCCAGCGGAGGACAGCTAGTAGATACGCAGTATTTT.

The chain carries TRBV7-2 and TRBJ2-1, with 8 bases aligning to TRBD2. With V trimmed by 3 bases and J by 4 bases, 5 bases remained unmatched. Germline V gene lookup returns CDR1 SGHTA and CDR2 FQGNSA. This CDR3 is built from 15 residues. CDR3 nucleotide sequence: TGTGCCAGCAGCTTTTCGGGGGGGGCTTACAATGAGCAGTTCTTC. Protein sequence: CASSFSGGAYNEQFF.

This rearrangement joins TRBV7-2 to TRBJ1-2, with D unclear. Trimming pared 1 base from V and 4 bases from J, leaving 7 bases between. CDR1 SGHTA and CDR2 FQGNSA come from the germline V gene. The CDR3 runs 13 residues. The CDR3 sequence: CASSLGDRYGYTF. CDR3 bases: TGTGCCAGCAGCTTAGGCGATCGCTATGGCTACACCTTC.

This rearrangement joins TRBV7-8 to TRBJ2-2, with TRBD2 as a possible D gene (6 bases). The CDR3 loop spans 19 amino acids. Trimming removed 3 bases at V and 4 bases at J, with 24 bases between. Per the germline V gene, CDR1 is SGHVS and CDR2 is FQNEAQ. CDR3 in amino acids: CASSFSGRRPRGTTGELFF. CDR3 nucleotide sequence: TGTGCCAGCAGCTTCTCCGGGAGAAGGCCTCGGGGTACCACCGGGGAGCTGTTTTTT.